This TCR beta chain was captured in a study of blood T cell repertoires in COVID-19. Study information: COVID-19 samples collected from the United States, Italy and Spain covered acute and convalescent phases.

Assay: immunoSEQ multiplex PCR; the TCRdb copy retains only in-frame clones and omits some. The sample includes roughly 100,000 clones, approximately 84% seen only once; the top ten take 9.5% to 15%. Between the trimmed V and J ends, which lost 0 bases and 4 bases, there was a span of 7 bases. CDR3 length: 13 residues. From germline, CDR1 is SGHRS and CDR2 YFSETQ. Of note for this clone: Different DNA sequences within this sample yield the same CDR3.

The sample taken for sequencing was peripheral blood. This TCR derives from a human donor in a cohort sampled during active COVID-19. The chain has TRBV5-1 and TRBJ1-2, with D perhaps matching TRBD1 (6 bases). The CDR3 DNA is TGCGCCAGCAGCTTGGGACAGGTCTATGGCTACACCTTC. This translates into CASSLGQVYGYTF. Drawing the rest from reference TRBV5-1 and TRBJ1-2, the complete variable domain is KAGVTQTPRYLIKTRGQQVTLSCSPISGHRSVSWYQQTPGQGLQFLFEYFSETQRNKGNFPGRFSGRQFSNSRSEMNVSTLELGDSALYLCASSLGQVYGYTFGSGTRLTVV.